The clone carrying this T cell receptor beta chain came up many times. The antigen is not known. Trimming shortened V by 5 bases and J by 10 bases, and 17 bases separated the two germline ends. The CDR3 runs to 12 residues. Germline CDR1 and CDR2: SQVTM and ANQGSEA. This record comes from a study of read filtering for tumor transcriptome and immune sequencing. Whole-study context: Patients were about 18 male and 13 to 15 female, mean age around 66 years, range roughly 45 to 85. 8 patients were R-ISS I, some 15 were R-ISS II, 6 or 7 were R-ISS III. After DNase treatment, RNA was made into whole-transcriptome libraries.

Molecular barcoded adaptors covering alpha/delta and beta/gamma chains were used on about 0.4 ug RNA. TCRdb passed the reads through MiXCR, listing each CDR3 protein once. The sample lists roughly 90,000 distinct CDR3 sequences, 20% to 25% occurring once. Study conclusions and caveats: Without single-read clonotypes, shared clonotype proportions correlated more between IR-seq and RNA-seq.

V gene TRBV29-1 combines with J gene TRBJ1-1; D ambiguous. The specimen was a population of CD138-negative cells sorted from bone marrow. The TCR originated in a donor aged 40 or over with multiple myeloma. The CDR3 bases are TGCAGCGTTACCTACTCTCACAGTGGAGCTTTCTTT. The encoded protein is CSVTYSHSGAFF.